Listed below are T cell receptor beta chains from one sample, sequenced in a study of T cells in Graves' hyperthyroidism and ophthalmopathy. TCRdb reanalysed the multiplex PCR reads using MiXCR and keeps one entry per CDR3 protein. The sample has more than 300,000 distinct CDR3 sequences, 17% seen once. The sample comprised blood. These receptors originate from a woman aged 25 to 39 with Graves' hyperthyroidism that later progressed to Graves' ophthalmopathy. The CDR3 runs from the conserved cysteine through the conserved F or W. Fields, in order: D gene, V gene, clone size, J gene, CDR3 length, CDR3 DNA, CDR3 protein. D genes are given only for firm matches. Clone size is given for some rows only: seen once, a few or many times, or a class if the clone is expanded.

>TRBD2|TRBV12-3/TRBV12-4|many|TRBJ2-7|14
TGTGCCAGCAGTTTAGGAACCTTAGCGGGCGAGCAGTACTTC
CASSLGTLAGEQYF
>TRBD2|TRBV7-9|many|TRBJ2-1|19
TGTGCCAGCAGCCCGGTCCCGGGACTAGCGGGAGCGGAGTACAATGAGCAGTTCTTC
CASSPVPGLAGAEYNEQFF
>-|TRBV4-1|few|TRBJ1-2|17
TGCGCCAGCAGCCAAGGACGACGTGCGGGTTCGAACTATGGCTACACCTTC
CASSQGRRAGSNYGYTF
>TRBD2|TRBV2|many|TRBJ2-7|16
TGTGCCAGCAGTGGGTATACTAGCGGGATTACCTACGAGCAGTACTTC
CASSGYTSGITYEQYF
>TRBD2|TRBV6-5|-|TRBJ2-3|16
TGTGCCAGCAGTTACTTCAATAGCGGGGTTCCAGATACGCAGTATTTT
CASSYFNSGVPDTQYF
>-|TRBV6-2/TRBV6-3|many|TRBJ1-6|17
TGTGCCAGCAGTTACTTCTACGGAGACTCCTATAATTCACCCCTCCACTTT
CASSYFYGDSYNSPLHF
>TRBD2|TRBV28|many|TRBJ2-7|13
TGTGCCAGCTTGGGACTAGCGGGATCAGGGCAGTACTTC
CASLGLAGSGQYF
>TRBD2|TRBV6-1|-|TRBJ2-1|14
TGTGCCAGCAGTACGGGGGGGTCATACAATGAGCAGTTCTTC
CASSTGGSYNEQFF
>-|TRBV6-1|many|TRBJ2-3|15
TGTGCCAGCAGTTACCTTCGGGACCCGACAGATACGCAGTATTTT
CASSYLRDPTDTQYF
>TRBD1|TRBV12-3/TRBV12-4|many|TRBJ2-1|16
TGTGCCAGCAGTTTAAGCCGGGACAGAACCTATAATGAGCAGTTCTTC
CASSLSRDRTYNEQFF
>TRBD2|TRBV10-3|many|TRBJ2-4|13
TGTGCCATCAGTGTTGGGCTAGCGGACATTCAGTACTTC
CAISVGLADIQYF
>-|TRBV7-2|few|TRBJ2-7|13
TGTGCCAGCCAGAGGGGCGTCTCCTACGAGCAGTACTTC
CASQRGVSYEQYF
>TRBD2|TRBV7-2|-|TRBJ2-1|15
TGTGCCAGCAGCTTAGATAGCGGGGGGGCCGATGAGCAGTTCTTC
CASSLDSGGADEQFF
>-|TRBV2|many|TRBJ2-5|14
TGTGCCAGCAGTGAACAGGGTTGGCAAGAGACCCAGTACTTC
CASSEQGWQETQYF
>-|TRBV5-1|many|TRBJ2-1|16
TGCGCCAGCAGCGCCCCGGCACTAGCTGCCTACAATGAGCAGTTCTTC
CASSAPALAAYNEQFF
>TRBD1|TRBV12-3/TRBV12-4|many|TRBJ1-1|16
TGTGCCAGCAGGCGAGTAAAGAGACAGGGGTCCACTGAAGCTTTCTTT
CASRRVKRQGSTEAFF
>-|TRBV4-2|few|TRBJ1-6|14
TGTGCCAGCAGCCAAGAGGCGGTAGATTCACCCCTCCACTTT
CASSQEAVDSPLHF
>TRBD2|TRBV9|few|TRBJ2-1|15
TGTGCCAGCAGTTCGACTAGCGGGAGGGCCGGGGAGCAGTTCTTC
CASSSTSGRAGEQFF
>-|TRBV3-1|many|TRBJ2-1|13
TGTGCCAGCAGCCATCTTCTCCGGGCTGAGCAGTTCTTC
CASSHLLRAEQFF
>-|TRBV7-9|-|TRBJ2-6|19
TGTGCCAGCAGCTTTATAGTGGTCAGGGCGACGTCTGGGGCCAACGTCCTGACTTTC
CASSFIVVRATSGANVLTF
>TRBD2|TRBV20-1|-|TRBJ2-1|16
TGCAGTGCTAGAGATCGTACTAGCGGGAGTCGGAATGAGCAGTTCTTC
CSARDRTSGSRNEQFF
>TRBD2|TRBV9|few|TRBJ2-3|18
TGTGCCAGCAGCGTAGTTCCTAGCGGGGGGGCCGCGAGAGATACGCAGTATTTT
CASSVVPSGGAARDTQYF
>TRBD1|TRBV9|-|TRBJ2-1|13
TGTGCCAGCAGCGTGGACAGGGGGGATGAGCAGTTCTTC
CASSVDRGDEQFF
>-|TRBV27|many|TRBJ2-7|12
TGCGCCAGCAGCTTGTCAGGGGTCGAGCAGTACTTC
CASSLSGVEQYF
>-|TRBV14|many|TRBJ2-3|14
TGTGCCAGCAGCCAAGGGGCTACTACAGATACGCAGTATTTT
CASSQGATTDTQYF
>-|TRBV24-1|many|TRBJ2-7|13
TGTGCCACCAGTGACTCCCCCCGAGGGAAGGAGTACTTC
CATSDSPRGKEYF
>-|TRBV28|many|TRBJ1-4|16
TGTGCCAGCAGCTCGGAATGGGAGAGGGAGGGTGGAAAACTGTTTTTT
CASSSEWEREGGKLFF
>-|TRBV2|many|TRBJ1-5|15
TGTGCCAGCAGTGAAGGTCGGGTTAGCAATCAGCCCCAGCATTTT
CASSEGRVSNQPQHF
>-|TRBV4-1|few|TRBJ2-1|17
TGCGCCAGCAGCCAGGATCCCATACCGAGCCCCTACAATGAGCAGTTCTTC
CASSQDPIPSPYNEQFF
>TRBD1|TRBV20-1|-|TRBJ1-1|17
TGCAGTGCCCCCGGCGGACAGGGGGCTTTATTGGGCACTGAAGCTTTCTTT
CSAPGGQGALLGTEAFF
>-|TRBV19|few|TRBJ1-1|13
TGTGCCAGTAGCGACAGGTTTTACACTGAAGCTTTCTTT
CASSDRFYTEAFF
>-|TRBV19|many|TRBJ2-7|12
TGTGCCAGTAGTATGGAATCGGACGAGCAGTACTTC
CASSMESDEQYF
>-|TRBV27|many|TRBJ1-3|14
TGTGCCAGCAGTCCCTCGATCCATGGAAACACCATATATTTT
CASSPSIHGNTIYF
>TRBD1|TRBV19|-|TRBJ1-2|15
TGTGCCAGTAGTGCGGGACAGGGAGGACGGGATGGCTACACCTTC
CASSAGQGGRDGYTF
>-|TRBV7-8|many|TRBJ1-1|16
TGTGCCAGCAGCTTACTCTCCGGGGGCGGGGGCACTGAAGCTTTCTTT
CASSLLSGGGGTEAFF
>-|TRBV12-3/TRBV12-4|many|TRBJ1-2|12
TGTGCCAGCAGGCTTATGGACTATGGCTACACCTTC
CASRLMDYGYTF
>-|TRBV5-1|many|TRBJ2-1|15
TGCGCCAGCAGCCCTAGGGGGGACGCCTACAATGAGCAGTTCTTC
CASSPRGDAYNEQFF
>-|TRBV19|-|TRBJ1-2|13
TGTGCCAGTAGGACAGCGTGGGACTATGGCTACACCTTC
CASRTAWDYGYTF
>-|TRBV27|many|TRBJ1-1|13
TGTGCCAGCAGTTCAGGGGATGGTACTGAAGCTTTCTTT
CASSSGDGTEAFF
>TRBD1|TRBV29-1|few|TRBJ2-3|14
TGCAGCGTTGAGATTCTGGACAGGGCAGATACGCAGTATTTT
CSVEILDRADTQYF
>TRBD1|TRBV6-5|-|TRBJ2-1|18
TGTGCCAGCAGTTACTCCGCCGGGACAGGGGGTTCCTACAATGAGCAGTTCTTC
CASSYSAGTGGSYNEQFF
>-|TRBV29-1|-|TRBJ1-2|13
TGCAGCGGATCCGGGGGCTCCAACTATGGCTACACCTTC
CSGSGGSNYGYTF
>TRBD2|TRBV10-2|many|TRBJ2-7|14
TGCGCCAGCAGTGAGACTAGCGGGAGCCACGAGCAGTACTTC
CASSETSGSHEQYF
>-|TRBV2|many|TRBJ1-2|14
TGTGCCAACAGGATGGCGGTCTTAAGCTATGGCTACACCTTC
CANRMAVLSYGYTF
>-|TRBV6-1|-|TRBJ1-4|12
TGTGCCAGCAGTCCCACATGGGAAAAACTGTTTTTT
CASSPTWEKLFF
>-|TRBV12-3/TRBV12-4|many|TRBJ2-6|14
TGTGCCAGCAGCTCTGACTCTGGGGCCAACGTCCTGACTTTC
CASSSDSGANVLTF
>-|TRBV5-1|-|TRBJ2-5|17
TGCGCCAGCAGCTTGGAAGCTCGGGGAACGTTCGGGGAGACCCAGTACTTC
CASSLEARGTFGETQYF
>-|TRBV12-3/TRBV12-4|many|TRBJ2-2|13
TGTGCCAGCAGTTCCCAGAACACCGGGGAGCTGTTTTTT
CASSSQNTGELFF
>TRBD2|TRBV20-1|many|TRBJ2-7|15
TGCAGTGCCAGCGAGAGCGGGAGATCGTCCTACGAGCAGTACTTC
CSASESGRSSYEQYF
>-|TRBV29-1|-|TRBJ1-2|11
TGCAGCGTTGTGTCAGGGACTGGCTACACCTTC
CSVVSGTGYTF
>-|TRBV6-9|many|TRBJ1-1|14
TGTGCCAGCAGTGACTGGGGGTTACACACTGAAGCTTTCTTT
CASSDWGLHTEAFF
>-|TRBV20-1|few|TRBJ1-1|13
TGCAGTGCCCCCCCCCCGGGGGACACTGAAGCTTTCTTT
CSAPPPGDTEAFF